This entry is about one T cell receptor (beta chain). J gave up 1 base and V 4 bases, and 3 bases lay outside the gene matches. This CDR3 contains 16 residues. Germline V gene data show CDR1 as LNHDA and CDR2 as SQIVND (reference sequence). These data originate in a study of blood T cell repertoires in COVID-19. About the research overall: T cells, B-cell-depleted T cells, or PBMCs provided the cDNA or gDNA that served as material.

Authors' processing steps: Amplification of reference gene primers was used by the study to estimate nucleated cell counts. Some clones are missing from TCRdb's copy, which holds only in-frame ones; the method was immunoSEQ multiplex PCR. V, J and clone size are those of that table, while D and trimming were read from the DNA. The sample has approximately 120,000 clones, around nine tenths seen once. The source is a human donor in a cohort sampled during active COVID-19. The sample was peripheral blood. The rearrangement uses TRBV19 and TRBJ2-1, with TRBD2 matching 11 bases. The CDR3 here is CASSTASGGSYNEQFF. The CDR3 nucleotides read TGTGCCAGTAGTACGGCTAGCGGGGGGTCCTACAATGAGCAGTTCTTC. The whole variable domain, filled in from reference TRBV19 and TRBJ2-1, reads DGGITQSPKYLFRKEGQNVTLSCEQNLNHDAMYWYRQDPGQGLRLIYYSQIVNDFQKGDIAEGYSVSREKKESFPLTVTSAQKNPTAFYLCASSTASGGSYNEQFFGPGTRLTVL.